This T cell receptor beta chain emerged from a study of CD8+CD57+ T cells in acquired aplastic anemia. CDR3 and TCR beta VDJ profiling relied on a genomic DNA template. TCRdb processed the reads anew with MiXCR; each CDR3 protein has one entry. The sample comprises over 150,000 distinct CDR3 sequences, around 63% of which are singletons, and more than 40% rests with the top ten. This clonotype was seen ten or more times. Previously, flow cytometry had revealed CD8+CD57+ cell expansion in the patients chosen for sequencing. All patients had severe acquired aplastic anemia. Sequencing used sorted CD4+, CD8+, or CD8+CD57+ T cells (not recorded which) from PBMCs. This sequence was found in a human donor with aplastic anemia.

The CDR3 sequence is CASSEYTGDGYTF. The CDR3 bases are TGTGCCAGCAGTGAATATACGGGTGATGGCTACACCTTC. The rearrangement links TRBV25-1 to TRBJ1-2; D gene uncertain. Looked up from germline, CDR1 is MGHDK and CDR2 is SYGVNS. Trimming left V 0 bases short and J 6 bases short, with 8 bases between. The CDR3 sequence is 13 residues long.